The clone carrying this T cell receptor beta chain was recorded at least ten times. Its antigen is unidentified. TCRdb used MiXCR to reprocess the 5' RACE reads, holding one entry per CDR3 protein. The sample comprises 9,700 or so distinct CDR3 sequences, roughly 6% of which are singletons, and about 38% rests with the top ten. The data are from a study of CD8 T cells in ankylosing spondylitis. Study observations and caveats: Both synovial fluid and blood in reactive arthritis had previously been reported to carry some motif variants. In peripheral blood, disease-linked CD8+ clones occurred at relatively low frequencies.

Trimming stripped 3 bases from V and 6 bases from J, with 9 bases between. The germline V gene encodes CDR1 SGDLS and CDR2 YYNGEE. CDR3 length equals 13 residues. This TCR derives from a female donor with ankylosing spondylitis or in good health (not recorded which). This chain links TRBV9 with TRBJ2-2; the D call may be TRBD1 or TRBD2 (6 bases each). Sequences were obtained from blood, either unsorted or a sorted T cell fraction (not recorded which). The CDR3 sequence: CASSAGGAGELFF. The CDR3 bases are TGTGCCAGCAGCGCCGGGGGCGCCGGGGAGCTGTTTTTT.